These T cell receptor beta chains were read from a single sample in a study of blood T cell repertoires in COVID-19. Repertoires were generated with immunoSEQ multiplex PCR, while TCRdb's copy carries only in-frame clones and drops some. The table lists more than 140,000 clones, about 91% of them singletons. Material: peripheral blood. All receptors come from an older woman with acute or convalescent COVID-19. Both conserved end residues are part of each CDR3. The D gene is left open where the match is weak. A clone size is listed for some rows: how often the clone was seen (once, few, many), or a class if it is expanded.

d_gene | j_gene | abundance | v_gene | len | CDR3aa | CDR3nt
- | TRBJ1-2 | once | TRBV28 | 13 | CASSLRGPAGYTF | TGTGCCAGCAGTTTACGAGGGCCCGCCGGCTACACCTTC
- | TRBJ2-1 | - | TRBV27 | 15 | CASSLRGTTYNEQFF | TGTGCCAGCAGTTTGCGGGGGACAACCTACAATGAGCAGTTCTTC
TRBD1 | TRBJ1-1 | - | TRBV7-9 | 15 | CASSSGTGRNTEAFF | TGTGCCAGCAGCTCCGGGACAGGGAGGAACACTGAAGCTTTCTTT
- | TRBJ2-6 | - | TRBV5-4 | 17 | CASSLDGSSSGANVLTF | TGTGCCAGCAGCTTGGACGGTTCCTCCTCTGGGGCCAACGTCCTGACTTTC
- | TRBJ2-5 | - | TRBV11-3 | 11 | CASSFQETQYF | TGTGCCAGCAGCTTCCAGGAGACCCAGTACTTC
TRBD1 | TRBJ2-1 | - | TRBV24-1 | 16 | CATSDLLPGQLNEQFF | TGTGCCACCAGTGATTTGCTGCCGGGACAGTTGAATGAGCAGTTCTTC
- | TRBJ1-1 | - | TRBV6-6 | 13 | CASSRGGDTEAFF | TGTGCCAGCAGTCGAGGGGGGGACACTGAAGCTTTCTTT
- | TRBJ1-2 | once | TRBV28 | 11 | CASSLYGGNTF | TGTGCCAGCAGTTTATATGGAGGGAACACCTTC
- | TRBJ1-1 | - | TRBV2 | 13 | CASSERGNTEAFF | TGTGCCAGCAGTGAAAGGGGGAACACTGAAGCTTTCTTT
TRBD1 | TRBJ1-1 | - | TRBV19 | 14 | CASSRDRVDTEAFF | TGTGCCAGTTCCCGGGACAGGGTCGACACTGAAGCTTTCTTT
- | TRBJ1-5 | - | TRBV6-6 | 16 | CASSYPGAESNQPQHF | TGTGCCAGCAGTTACCCAGGGGCCGAAAGCAATCAGCCCCAGCATTTT
TRBD2 | TRBJ2-5 | - | TRBV5-1 | 16 | CASSFGSGGTQETQYF | TGCGCCAGCAGCTTCGGTAGCGGGGGGACCCAAGAGACCCAGTACTTC
TRBD1 | TRBJ2-7 | - | TRBV7-2 | 12 | CASSTGTGWQYF | TGTGCCAGCAGCACCGGGACAGGTTGGCAGTACTTC
TRBD1 | TRBJ1-6 | - | TRBV11-2 | 15 | CASSFRGLGNSPLHF | TGTGCCAGCAGCTTTAGGGGGCTGGGGAATTCACCCCTCCACTTT
TRBD1 | TRBJ2-2 | - | TRBV7-8 | 17 | CASSLGSGTVNTGELFF | TGTGCCAGCAGCTTAGGTTCCGGGACAGTGAACACCGGGGAGCTGTTTTTT
- | TRBJ2-5 | - | TRBV11-1 | 16 | CASSLVDSAYQETQYF | TGTGCCAGCAGCTTAGTGGACAGTGCGTACCAAGAGACCCAGTACTTC
- | TRBJ1-5 | - | TRBV4-3 | 16 | CASSQMLQVANLPQHF | TGCGCCAGCAGCCAAATGTTGCAGGTCGCTAATCTGCCCCAGCATTTT
TRBD1 | TRBJ1-2 | - | TRBV7-2 | 13 | CASSLAGQDGYTF | TGTGCCAGCAGCTTAGCGGGACAGGATGGCTACACCTTC
TRBD2 | TRBJ2-2 | - | TRBV9 | 16 | CASSPTGTRGTGELFF | TGTGCCAGCAGCCCTACCGGGACTAGAGGCACCGGGGAGCTGTTTTTT
- | TRBJ1-2 | - | TRBV4-3 | 15 | CASSQDQGVRYGYTF | TGCGCCAGCAGCCAAGATCAAGGGGTACGCTATGGCTACACCTTC
TRBD1 | TRBJ1-5 | - | TRBV6-6 | 16 | CASRGPGTGNNQPQHF | TGTGCCAGCAGGGGTCCCGGGACAGGGAACAATCAGCCCCAGCATTTT
TRBD1 | TRBJ1-4 | - | TRBV6-6 | 14 | CASSRDRDIEKLFF | TGTGCCAGCAGTCGTGACAGGGACATCGAAAAACTGTTTTTT
TRBD2 | TRBJ2-1 | - | TRBV28 | 16 | CASSPALAGVVNEQFF | TGTGCCAGCAGTCCCGCACTAGCGGGGGTGGTCAATGAGCAGTTCTTC
TRBD1 | TRBJ1-5 | - | TRBV28 | 13 | CASSQTGDQPQHF | TGTGCCAGCAGCCAAACAGGGGATCAGCCCCAGCATTTT
TRBD1 | TRBJ2-7 | once | TRBV27 | 14 | CASSLDRNSYEQYF | TGTGCCAGCAGTTTGGACAGGAACTCCTACGAGCAGTACTTC
- | TRBJ1-2 | - | TRBV15 | 12 | CATSRDRYGYTF | TGTGCCACCAGCAGAGACCGCTATGGCTACACCTTC
TRBD2 | TRBJ2-3 | - | TRBV6-5 | 15 | CASSPGGIAPDTQYF | TGTGCCAGCAGCCCGGGGGGGATCGCCCCAGATACGCAGTATTTT
- | TRBJ2-1 | - | TRBV19 | 12 | CASSDRYNEQFF | TGTGCCAGTAGTGACAGATACAATGAGCAGTTCTTC
- | TRBJ1-2 | - | TRBV11-2 | 15 | CASSLLRGLAYGYTF | TGTGCCAGCAGCCTACTCAGGGGCTTAGCCTATGGCTACACCTTC
- | TRBJ1-2 | once | TRBV5-1 | 14 | CASSLAGLGYGYTF | TGCGCCAGCAGCTTGGCAGGACTCGGCTATGGCTACACCTTC
- | TRBJ2-7 | - | TRBV7-2 | 12 | CASSLRGYEQYF | TGTGCCAGCAGCTTAAGGGGCTACGAGCAGTACTTC
- | TRBJ2-3 | - | TRBV7-2 | 15 | CASSLDRGLTDTQYF | TGTGCCAGCAGCTTAGATCGGGGGTTGACAGATACGCAGTATTTT
- | TRBJ1-2 | - | TRBV5-6 | 16 | CASSLDRGLLNYGYTF | TGTGCCAGCAGCTTGGACCGAGGGCTCCTTAACTATGGCTACACCTTC
TRBD1 | TRBJ2-1 | - | TRBV19 | 13 | CASSFQGAVESFF | TGTGCCAGTAGTTTCCAGGGGGCGGTTGAATCGTTCTTC
- | TRBJ1-2 | - | TRBV10-3 | 14 | CAISDGRSSYGYTF | TGTGCCATCAGTGACGGCAGGTCGAGCTATGGCTACACCTTC
- | TRBJ1-2 | - | TRBV12-3/TRBV12-4 | 12 | CASSFGGDGYTF | TGTGCCAGCAGTTTTGGAGGAGATGGCTACACCTTC
- | TRBJ1-6 | - | TRBV5-6 | 15 | CASSFLGAGNSPLHF | TGTGCCAGCAGCTTCTTGGGGGCGGGCAATTCACCCCTCCACTTT
- | TRBJ1-2 | - | TRBV18 | 13 | CASSPRTGYGYTF | TGTGCCAGCTCACCAAGAACAGGTTATGGCTACACCTTC
- | TRBJ1-6 | - | TRBV7-9 | 15 | CASSLVRAGWSPLHF | TGTGCCAGCAGCTTAGTTCGGGCAGGGTGGTCACCCCTCCACTTT
TRBD1 | TRBJ2-1 | - | TRBV18 | 15 | CASSPREDRVDEQFF | TGTGCCAGCTCACCACGGGAGGACAGGGTAGATGAGCAGTTCTTC
TRBD1 | TRBJ2-7 | - | TRBV7-2 | 14 | CASSVNRGRDEQYF | TGTGCCAGCAGCGTCAACAGGGGTCGGGACGAGCAGTACTTC
- | TRBJ2-1 | - | TRBV9 | 12 | CASSVDPNEQFF | TGTGCCAGCAGCGTAGATCCGAATGAGCAGTTCTTC
TRBD2 | TRBJ2-2 | - | TRBV5-4 | 16 | CASSSGLAGATGELFF | TGTGCCAGCAGCTCGGGACTAGCGGGGGCGACCGGGGAGCTGTTTTTT
TRBD2 | TRBJ2-3 | - | TRBV9 | 14 | CASSVSGAGDTQYF | TGTGCCAGCAGCGTGAGCGGGGCGGGAGATACGCAGTATTTT
- | TRBJ1-1 | few | TRBV6-2/TRBV6-3 | 11 | CASSTRQEAFF | TGTGCCAGCAGTACCAGACAGGAAGCTTTCTTT
- | TRBJ2-3 | - | TRBV7-8 | 17 | CASSLPPPGEVTDTQYF | TGTGCCAGCAGCTTACCCCCCCCAGGGGAAGTCACAGATACGCAGTATTTT
- | TRBJ1-5 | - | TRBV6-1 | 15 | CASSEAALTHQPQHF | TGTGCCAGCAGTGAAGCAGCCCTAACTCATCAGCCCCAGCATTTT
- | TRBJ1-1 | - | TRBV3-1/TRBV3-2 | 16 | CASSQDRRTLNTEAFF | TGTGCCAGCAGCCAAGATCGGAGGACTCTGAACACTGAAGCTTTCTTT
- | TRBJ1-2 | - | TRBV19 | 12 | CASLRDPYGYTF | TGTGCCAGTCTCAGGGATCCCTATGGCTACACCTTC
TRBD2 | TRBJ2-3 | - | TRBV7-2 | 13 | CASSSEREDTQYF | TGTGCCAGCAGCTCGGAGCGGGAGGATACGCAGTATTTT
TRBD1 | TRBJ1-6 | - | TRBV5-1 | 15 | CASSVQGDSGSPLHF | TGCGCCAGCAGCGTCCAGGGGGACTCGGGTTCACCCCTCCACTTT